Following are 24 T cell receptor beta chains from one sample sequenced in a study of beta chain features in type 1 diabetes. Regarding the study as a whole: In every one of the four CD4+ subsets, TCRB CDR3s were moderately but significantly shorter in Type 1 diabetes patients.

Their recognized antigens are unknown. The authors reverse transcribed all of the isolated RNA, so sequencing captured expressed TCRB transcripts. Using immunoSEQ multiplex PCR, the repertoire was profiled, and TCRdb retains in-frame clones only, with some absent. The table shows under 130,000 clones, with roughly 28% occurring only once. Sequenced sample: central memory CD4+ T cells from blood. These receptors all stem from a woman under 30 with type 1 diabetes.

This clone showed up just a few times. The CDR3 region is CASSVQGTNQPQHF. The CDR3 DNA follows: TGTGCCAGCAGCGTACAGGGGACCAATCAGCCCCAGCATTTT. The chain links TRBV2 to TRBJ1-5; TRBD1 matches at 7 bases. Per the germline V gene, CDR1 is SNHLY and CDR2 is FYNNEI. Germline trimming cut 6 bases from V and 3 bases from J; bases unmatched to any gene: 5. The CDR3 runs to 14 residues.

This chain uses TRBV28 with TRBJ2-5; the match to TRBD2 covers 10 bases. Matching the DNA end better, TRBJ2-7 makes the J call doubtful. There are 15 residues in the CDR3. Germline loops: CDR1 MDHEN, CDR2 SYDVKM. CDR3 in amino acids: CASSFSAGGAYEQYF. For the CDR3, the DNA is TGTGCCAGCAGTTTTTCAGCGGGAGGGGCCTACGAGCAGTACTTC.

This clone was found a few times. This chain uses TRBV18 with TRBJ2-1; the D gene is possibly TRBD2 (5 bases). V was clipped by 1 base and J by 0 bases, with 13 bases between them. Germline assignment: CDR1 KGHSH and CDR2 LQKENI. The length of the CDR3 is 17 residues. CDR3 residues: CASSPRLALSSYNEQFF. CDR3 nucleotides: TGTGCCAGCTCACCACGGCTAGCCCTCAGCTCCTACAATGAGCAGTTCTTC.

V is TRBV5-1 and J is TRBJ2-1; TRBD2 aligns across 9 bases. J gave up 9 bases and V 3 bases, and 7 bases lay outside the gene matches. CDR1 and CDR2 from the germline V gene are SGHRS and YFSETQ. The CDR3 loop spans 14 amino acids. CDR3 in DNA: TGCGCCAGCAGCTCAGCTGCGGGAGGGCTTGAGCAGTTCTTC. This translates into CASSSAAGGLEQFF.

This clone has more than one count but fewer than ten. The chain combines TRBV28 with TRBJ2-7; 7 positions match TRBD1. Trimming at V came to 5 bases and at J to 0 bases, leaving 4 bases not matched to a gene. This CDR3 comprises 14 residues. The germline V gene encodes CDR1 MDHEN and CDR2 SYDVKM. The CDR3 DNA reads TGTGCCAGCAGTCGACAGGGAAGCTCCTACGAGCAGTACTTC. The encoded protein is CASSRQGSSYEQYF. Full variable domain (remainder filled in from reference TRBV28 and TRBJ2-7): DVKVTQSSRYLVKRTGEKVFLECVQDMDHENMFWYRQDPGLGLRLIYFSYDVKMKEKGDIPEGYSVSREKKERFSLILESASTNQTSMYLCASSRQGSSYEQYFGPGTRLTVT.

The chain links TRBV5-1 to TRBJ2-3, with 13 positions matching TRBD2. V was clipped by 3 bases and J by 4 bases; unmatched bases: 5. Germline loops: CDR1 SGHRS, CDR2 YFSETQ. The CDR3 length is 16 residues. CDR3 residues: CASSSRLAGGADTQYF. In nucleotides, the CDR3 is TGCGCCAGCAGCTCCAGACTAGCGGGAGGAGCAGATACGCAGTATTTT.

The genes are TRBV7-2 and TRBJ2-1, with D possibly matching TRBD2 (6 bases). Germline CDR1 SGHTA, CDR2 FQGNSA. The length of the CDR3 is 16 residues. V was pared by 5 bases and J by 4 bases, with 18 bases between. The CDR3 sequence: CASSTGLVGRYNEQFF. The CDR3 DNA is TGTGCCAGCAGCACAGGACTCGTAGGGAGGTACAATGAGCAGTTCTTC.

The chain carries TRBV5-4 and TRBJ2-1, with 12 nucleotides matching TRBD2. V shed 2 bases, J shed 0 bases, and the junction held 6 bases outside the gene matches. Germline assignment: CDR1 SGHNT and CDR2 YYREEE (reference sequence). CDR3 length: 18 residues. The CDR3 region has the DNA TGTGCCAGCAGCTTCGGGACTAGCGGGCACAGCTCCTACAATGAGCAGTTCTTC. It codes for CASSFGTSGHSSYNEQFF.

This clone was detected ten times or more. The chain links TRBV7-9 to TRBJ1-5, with TRBD1 matching 9 bases. The CDR3 has 16 residues. Trimming removed 4 bases from V and 2 bases from J; junction bases left unmatched: 6. The germline V gene has CDR1 SEHNR and CDR2 FQNEAQ (reference sequence). The CDR3 nucleotides are TGTGCCAGCAGCTCAGGGACAGGGTTGGGCAATCAGCCCCAGCATTTT. Its translation is CASSSGTGLGNQPQHF.

The chain couples TRBV28 to TRBJ2-5; 12 nucleotides align to TRBD2. Germline V gene sequence: CDR1 MDHEN, CDR2 SYDVKM. This CDR3 is 17 amino acids long. Losses at the gene ends were 2 bases for V and 5 bases for J; bases not matched to a gene: 9. CDR3: CASSLGASGRAGETQYF. In DNA form, the CDR3 reads TGTGCCAGCAGTTTAGGGGCTAGCGGGAGGGCGGGGGAGACCCAGTACTTC.

The chain joins TRBV5-1 to TRBJ2-7, with D maybe TRBD2 (5 bases). Trimming stripped 0 bases from V and 4 bases from J, with 20 bases between. CDR3 length: 17 residues. CDR1 is SGHRS and CDR2 is YFSETQ in the germline V gene. The CDR3 DNA reads as TGCGCCAGCAGCTTGGGGCCGGAAAGAAGCGGTCGATACGAGCAGTACTTC. Amino acid sequence: CASSLGPERSGRYEQYF.

V is TRBV2 and J is TRBJ2-7, with D possibly being TRBD1 (6 bases). Germline CDR1 is SNHLY and CDR2 is FYNNEI. This CDR3 is built from 14 residues. Trimming removed 3 bases from V and 3 bases from J, with 12 bases in between. CDR3 DNA sequence: TGTGCCAGCAGTGAGGGGGCAGGGGTCTACGAGCAGTACGTC. Protein sequence: CASSEGAGVYEQYV.

This clone was found many times. This chain connects TRBV7-9 to TRBJ2-5, with 12 positions matching TRBD1. V shed 5 bases, J shed 4 bases, and the junction held 2 bases outside the gene matches. This CDR3 comprises 14 residues. From germline, CDR1 is SEHNR and CDR2 FQNEAQ (reference sequence). The DNA for the CDR3 is TGTGCCAGCAGCCGGGACAGGGGGCCAGAGACCCAGTACTTC. Protein product: CASSRDRGPETQYF.

The chain is built from TRBV7-9 and TRBJ2-1; D is unresolved. Trimming left V 1 base short and J 0 bases short, with 4 bases between. The length of the CDR3 is 14 residues. Germline V gives CDR1 SEHNR, CDR2 FQNEAQ (reference sequence). The DNA of the CDR3 is TGTGCCAGCAGCTTAGACAGCTCCTACAATGAGCAGTTCTTC. The encoded protein is CASSLDSSYNEQFF.

This clone was observed a few times. The genes are TRBV2 and TRBJ2-5; the D is unclear. Germline V gene sequence: CDR1 SNHLY, CDR2 FYNNEI. The CDR3 covers 14 residues. V was clipped by 7 bases and J by 1 base, with 13 bases between them. CDR3 sequence reads: CASTPRSRQETQYF. The DNA of the CDR3 is TGTGCCAGCACCCCGCGGAGCCGCCAAGAGACCCAGTACTTC.

This clone was counted only a few times. The V call is TRBV5-4, the J call TRBJ2-1; 7 bases map to TRBD1. The CDR3 covers 16 residues. V was clipped by 3 bases and J by 0 bases; unmatched bases: 6. Germline CDR1 SGHNT, CDR2 YYREEE (reference sequence). CDR3 nucleotides: TGTGCCAGCAGCTCCGGGACAGCGTTCTCCTACAATGAGCAGTTCTTC. Protein: CASSSGTAFSYNEQFF.

The chain couples TRBV5-1 to TRBJ1-1, with TRBD1 as a possible D gene (5 bases). The V end lost 3 bases, the J end lost 1 base, and 7 bases lay between the germline ends. This CDR3 region has 13 residues. Germline assignment: CDR1 SGHRS and CDR2 YFSETQ. Written as DNA, the CDR3 is TGCGCCAGCAGCTCTCAGGGGAACACTGAAGCTTTCTTT. This translates into CASSSQGNTEAFF.

The chain joins TRBV18 to TRBJ2-3; 8 bases fit TRBD2. The CDR3 covers 18 residues. The germline gives CDR1 KGHSH, CDR2 LQKENI. V was pared by 2 bases and J by 4 bases, with 14 bases of the junction left unmatched. CDR3 DNA: TGTGCCAGCTCACCAGTTGGCCCGACTAGCGCTAGTCCAGATACGCAGTATTTT. Its translation is CASSPVGPTSASPDTQYF. The variable domain in full, completed from reference TRBV18 and TRBJ2-3, reads NAGVMQNPRHLVRRRGQEARLRCSPMKGHSHVYWYRQLPEEGLKFMVYLQKENIIDESGMPKERFSAEFPKEGPSILRIQQVVRGDSAAYFCASSPVGPTSASPDTQYFGPGTRLTVL.

This clone was picked up a small number of times. The rearrangement links TRBV27 to TRBJ2-2; 8 positions match TRBD1. The CDR3 totals 17 residues. Per germline, CDR1 MNHEY and CDR2 SMNVEV (reference sequence). V lost 5 bases, J lost 1 base, and 9 bases stayed unmatched. The DNA for the CDR3 is TGTGCCAGCAGTAAAGCGGACAGGGTAGTGAACACCGGGGAGCTGTTTTTT. It encodes CASSKADRVVNTGELFF.

V and J are TRBV13 and TRBJ2-2; possible D gene TRBD2, 6 bases. The germline V and J ends were trimmed by 6 bases and 0 bases, with 14 bases remaining between them. The CDR3 runs 16 residues. CDR1 is PRHDT and CDR2 is FYEKMQ in the germline V gene (reference sequence). The CDR3 DNA is TGTGCCAGCAGTTCCCGGGAGCATGCGAACACCGGGGAGCTGTTTTTT. This codes for CASSSREHANTGELFF.

The chain is built from TRBV7-8 and TRBJ1-2; TRBD1 matches at 9 bases. This CDR3 contains 15 residues. The V and J ends lost 4 bases and 4 bases, in that order; junction bases with no gene match: 7. The germline V gene has CDR1 SGHVS and CDR2 FQNEAQ. CDR3 sequence (DNA): TGTGCCAGCAGCTCAGGACAGGGGTTGGGCTATGGCTACACCTTC. It translates to CASSSGQGLGYGYTF.

The V gene is TRBV18, the J gene TRBJ1-1, with D unclear. V lost 2 bases and J 0 bases, leaving 10 bases between the germline ends. Germline CDR1 KGHSH, CDR2 LQKENI. The CDR3 is made up of 15 amino acids. The CDR3 bases are TGTGCCAGCTCACCAGTCTCGGGTTTGAACACTGAAGCTTTCTTT. It codes for CASSPVSGLNTEAFF.

This clone was counted a few times. This chain joins TRBV30 and TRBJ2-7; TRBD1 matches at 10 bases. Germline loops: CDR1 GTSNPN, CDR2 SVGIG (reference sequence). Germline trimming cut 4 bases from V and 2 bases from J; bases unmatched to any gene: 8. This CDR3 is 15 amino acids long. The CDR3 loop is CAWTKGQGITYEQYF. CDR3 bases: TGTGCCTGGACAAAGGGACAGGGGATTACCTACGAGCAGTACTTC.

This clone was observed a handful of times. The V call is TRBV9, the J call TRBJ1-4; D possibly corresponds to TRBD1 (6 bases). V lost 3 bases, J lost 7 bases, and 16 bases lay in between. Looked up from germline, CDR1 is SGDLS and CDR2 is YYNGEE. The CDR3 has 15 residues. The CDR3 sequence is CASSAEQGSGEKLFF. The CDR3 region has the DNA TGTGCCAGCAGCGCGGAACAGGGAAGTGGTGAAAAACTGTTTTTT. Full variable domain (missing parts from reference TRBV9 and TRBJ1-4): DSGVTQTPKHLITATGQRVTLRCSPRSGDLSVYWYQQSLDQGLQFLIQYYNGEERAKGNILERFSAQQFPDLHSELNLSSLELGDSALYFCASSAEQGSGEKLFFGSGTQLSVL.